This TCR beta chain was observed in a study of breast tumors, draining lymph nodes, adjacent tissues. At least ten counts were recorded for this clonotype. Its antigen is still unknown. CDR3 length: 11 residues. V was trimmed by 3 bases and J by 8 bases, leaving 8 bases between them. Per germline, CDR1 LGHDT and CDR2 YNNKEL (reference sequence). Axillary draining lymph nodes of breast cancer patients supplied the node samples. The study's findings and limits: Findings are consistent with lymph node origin and intratumoral expansion of most tumor T cells. Tumor repertoires ranked between lymph nodes and nontumor tissue in diversity, with V and J gene preferences. Tumor and nontumor repertoires were significantly more similar in luminal-like than in basal-like breast cancer. Data only fit, rather than demonstrated, lymph node origin of most tumor T cells.

A single record per CDR3 protein comes from TCRdb applying MiXCR to the multiplex PCR reads. The table lists around 150,000 distinct CDR3 sequences, approximately 32% of them singletons. The chain has TRBV3-1 and TRBJ2-7; maybe TRBD2 (6 bases). This clonotype was sampled from a female donor with breast cancer. Some clones in this sample may be carry-over from other donors' samples. Specimen: axillary lymph node tissue. The CDR3 sequence: CASSQRGKQYF. The DNA of the CDR3 is TGTGCCAGCAGCCAGCGCGGGAAGCAGTACTTC.